Listed below are T cell receptor beta chains from one sample, sequenced in a study of blood T cell repertoires in COVID-19. Assay used: immunoSEQ multiplex PCR; TCRdb lists only in-frame clones, some missing. This sample yields 250,000 to 300,000 clones, of which roughly 86% are seen a single time; roughly 1.9% belongs to the top ten. Sequenced input: PBMCs or T cells enriched from blood (not recorded which). The receptors derive from a woman aged 55-69 years who had recovered from COVID-19. Both conserved end residues are part of each CDR3. The order of the fields is V gene, D gene, clone size, J gene, CDR3 protein. D genes are given only for firm matches. The size field is filled for only some rows; it gives once, few, many or a size class.

>TRBV27|TRBD2|NA|TRBJ2-1
CASSSYSPTSGGLYNEQFF
>TRBV29-1|TRBD1|many|TRBJ1-1
CSGGGQGAAEAFF
>TRBV24-1|NA|NA|TRBJ1-2
CATSDLTGSDYGYTF
>TRBV4-1|NA|NA|TRBJ2-4
CASSPPGRGNIQYF
>TRBV7-3|NA|NA|TRBJ1-1
CASSIQTREAFF
>TRBV5-6|NA|NA|TRBJ2-5
CASSFSVQETQYF
>TRBV5-1|TRBD2|NA|TRBJ2-5
CASSLASGVQETQYF
>TRBV7-3|NA|NA|TRBJ1-1
CASSPRVNTEAFF
>TRBV10-2|NA|NA|TRBJ1-1
CASSVRDWAFF
>TRBV5-1|TRBD2|NA|TRBJ2-5
CASSLVAGYQETQYF
>TRBV7-8|TRBD1|NA|TRBJ1-2
CASSRTGGNYGYTF
>TRBV19|NA|NA|TRBJ2-7
CASSITGTYEQYF
>TRBV10-2|NA|NA|TRBJ1-5
CASGPNQPQHF
>TRBV5-1|NA|NA|TRBJ2-5
CASSLATGDQETQYF
>TRBV5-1|NA|NA|TRBJ2-1
CASSSDRAYNEQFF
>TRBV18|NA|NA|TRBJ1-1
CASSPGQIGEAFF
>TRBV9|NA|NA|TRBJ2-2
CASSVGGGIPYTGELFF
>TRBV4-2|TRBD1|NA|TRBJ1-2
CASSQDRQGALGYTF
>TRBV30|NA|NA|TRBJ2-3
CAWSGNGPDTQYF
>TRBV5-1|TRBD1|NA|TRBJ1-1
CASSARRGPGTEAFF
>TRBV2|NA|NA|TRBJ2-1
CASSDPRGGEQFF
>TRBV5-5|TRBD1|NA|TRBJ2-7
CASTPQGDEQYF
>TRBV10-3|NA|NA|TRBJ2-7
CAIRATGGLYEQYF
>TRBV29-1|TRBD2|NA|TRBJ2-1
CSVEKLADSIFYEQFF
>TRBV5-1|TRBD1|NA|TRBJ2-7
CASSLPGTGAYEQYF
>TRBV5-4|TRBD1|NA|TRBJ1-3
CASSSSRDRVWNTIYF
>TRBV27|NA|NA|TRBJ2-6
CASSFTGANVLTF
>TRBV5-1|NA|NA|TRBJ2-7
CASSFSGLSSYEQYF
>TRBV30|TRBD2|NA|TRBJ2-1
CAWSVPWLAGDNEQFF
>TRBV5-1|NA|NA|TRBJ1-5
CASSYSGLDVDQPQHF
>TRBV6-4|TRBD1|NA|TRBJ2-2
CASSDPADRAGELFF
>TRBV5-1|TRBD1|NA|TRBJ1-1
CASSLGQGEAFF
>TRBV27|TRBD2|NA|TRBJ2-4
CASTAGLAGGLGKNIQYF
>TRBV5-6|NA|NA|TRBJ2-1
CASSYRPLYNEQFF
>TRBV5-1|TRBD2|NA|TRBJ2-7
CASSLLSGGQTPYEQYF
>TRBV28|TRBD2|NA|TRBJ2-1
CASSFMGLAGVNEQFF
>TRBV19|NA|once|TRBJ1-4
CASSPRGPDEKLFF
>TRBV11-1|NA|NA|TRBJ2-2
CASTHRAPTGELFF
>TRBV5-1|TRBD2|NA|TRBJ2-1
CASSSGGMNNEQFF
>TRBV19|TRBD2|NA|TRBJ2-4
CASSMVGGVRSIQYF
>TRBV20-1|TRBD1|NA|TRBJ1-5
CSASQGANQPQHF
>TRBV20-1|NA|once|TRBJ1-1
CSASGGVNTEAFF
>TRBV6-5|NA|NA|TRBJ1-6
CASSYSPGIEDSPLHF
>TRBV2|NA|NA|TRBJ1-2
CASSVEARNYGYTF
>TRBV5-1|NA|NA|TRBJ1-2
CASSPDPGFDLYTF